The 15 T cell receptor beta chains given below trace back to one sample, sequenced in a study of response to subunit inactivated influenza vaccine. TCRdb recomputed calls from the RT-PCR reads with MiXCR, one row per CDR3 protein. The table records fewer than 600,000 distinct CDR3 sequences, approximately 7.2% of them present only once. The source was PBMCs from blood, collected 23 to 25 months after vaccination. All receptors come from a man aged 50-75 years who received an inactivated influenza vaccine.

This clonotype was detected only a few times. The genes are TRBV28 and TRBJ2-2; 9 nucleotides align to TRBD1. Germline-derived CDR1 and CDR2 are MDHEN and SYDVKM. The CDR3 totals 17 residues. Trimming removed 5 bases from V and 5 bases from J; junction bases left unmatched: 12. The CDR3 sequence is CASSITRDRVYTGELFF. DNA of the CDR3: TGTGCCAGCAGTATCACCCGGGACAGGGTGTATACCGGGGAGCTGTTTTTT.

The chain is built from TRBV11-2 and TRBJ2-3; tentatively, D is TRBD1 or TRBD2 (5 bases each). This CDR3 spans 15 amino acids. V was trimmed by 2 bases and J by 4 bases, leaving 13 bases between them. The germline gives CDR1 SGHAT, CDR2 FQNNGV. The CDR3 is CASSLRGDNADTQYF. CDR3 bases: TGTGCCAGCAGCTTAAGAGGGGATAACGCAGATACGCAGTATTTT.

The table lists this clonotype with many counts. The chain links TRBV6-1 to TRBJ1-6; D unclear. V shed 1 base and J shed 8 bases, with 18 bases lying between them. The CDR3 is 17 residues long. The germline CDR1 and CDR2 sequences are MNHNS and SASEGT. The CDR3 loop reads CASSEVMGSGPYSPLHF. The CDR3 nucleotides read TGTGCCAGCAGTGAAGTTATGGGCTCCGGGCCATATTCACCCCTCCACTTT.

To note about this clonotype: Being one base from a much bigger clone, this may be a read error. V usage is TRBV7-6 and J usage is TRBJ1-1; weak D call: TRBD1 (6 bases). The CDR3 runs to 12 residues. In germline, CDR1 is SGHVS, CDR2 FNYEAQ. The V end was cut by 3 bases, the J end by 7 bases, with 9 bases between. Here the CDR3 reads CASSLDSDEAFF. CDR3 bases: TGTGCCAGCAGCTTGGACAGTGATGAAGCTTTCTTT.

The chain has TRBV12-3 or TRBV12-4 and TRBJ2-5; TRBD1 matches at 7 bases. CDR3 size: 15 residues. J gave up 1 base and V 8 bases, and 10 bases lay outside the gene matches. CDR3 residues: CASGLLGQRQETQYF. DNA for the CDR3: TGTGCCAGCGGACTGCTGGGACAGCGCCAAGAGACCCAGTACTTC.

This clonotype has only a few counts. V and J are TRBV20-1 and TRBJ1-2; no reliable D call. The germline V gene has CDR1 DFQATT and CDR2 SNEGSKA (reference sequence). V lost 6 bases to trimming and J lost 4 bases, with 12 bases between them. The CDR3 contains 12 residues. CDR3 sequence: CSAAPEAYGYTF. The CDR3 DNA sequence: TGCAGTGCCGCCCCGGAGGCCTATGGCTACACCTTC.

This chain uses TRBV20-1 with TRBJ2-1; D remains unclear. CDR3 length: 14 residues. Germline CDR1 is DFQATT and CDR2 is SNEGSKA (reference sequence). V was clipped by 2 bases and J by 6 bases, with 14 bases between them. The CDR3 nucleotides are TGCAGTGCTAGAAGTTTAGGGTCCGCCAATGAGCAGTTCTTC. It is translated as CSARSLGSANEQFF.

As for this clonotype: The junction departs from the called germline gene at one end, perhaps through a read error. V gene TRBV20-1 combines with J gene TRBJ1-2, with 10 bases identical to TRBD1. This CDR3 is 10 amino acids long. In germline, CDR1 is DFQATT, CDR2 SNEGSKA (reference sequence). In DNA form, the CDR3 reads TGCAGTGCTTCCGGGACAGGGGAGGGTTTT. This encodes CSASGTGEGF.

V and J are TRBV7-2 and TRBJ1-3; no reliable D call. The CDR3 contains 15 residues. Germline assignment: CDR1 SGHTA and CDR2 FQGNSA. V lost 5 bases, J lost 0 bases, and 11 bases lay in between. The CDR3 DNA reads as TGTGCCAGCAGCCACACACCTCTCTCTGGAAACACCATATATTTT. Translation: CASSHTPLSGNTIYF.

In regard to this clonotype: The junction differs from germline at one of its ends, possibly a read error. J is TRBJ2-7 and V is TRBV20-1; TRBD2 aligns across 8 bases. The germline V gene has CDR1 DFQATT and CDR2 SNEGSKA (reference sequence). CDR3 length equals 15 residues. The CDR3 reads CSAQPRGRTGYERYF. CDR3 coding DNA: TGCAGTGCCCAGCCCCGCGGGAGGACGGGTTACGAGCGGTACTTC.

The V and J genes are TRBV14 and TRBJ2-1; the D gene is possibly TRBD1 (5 bases). The CDR3 loop spans 22 amino acids. V was clipped by 0 bases and J by 3 bases, with 30 bases between them. CDR1 is SGHDN and CDR2 is FVKESK in the germline V gene. The CDR3 nucleotides are TGTGCCAGCAGCCAAGATACTGGGGTTCGGGCAGGGAAGGTAGAACTCTACAATGAGCAGTTCTTC. Protein: CASSQDTGVRAGKVELYNEQFF.

This chain joins TRBV3-1 and TRBJ2-3, with TRBD2 matching 11 bases. This CDR3 is 17 amino acids long. Germline assignment: CDR1 LGHDT and CDR2 YNNKEL (reference sequence). V shed 1 base, J shed 1 base, and the junction held 4 bases outside the gene matches. In nucleotides, the CDR3 is TGTGCCAGCAGCCAAGTGACACTAGCGGGGGGCACAGATACGCAGTATTTT. Its translation: CASSQVTLAGGTDTQYF.

This clonotype was recorded a few times. This chain links TRBV7-2 with TRBJ2-7; 10 nucleotides align to TRBD2. The CDR3 runs to 15 residues. Germline V gene sequence: CDR1 SGHTA, CDR2 FQGNSA. With V trimmed by 2 bases and J by 7 bases, 8 bases remained unmatched. CDR3 DNA: TGTGCCAGCAGCTTAAGGCCTAGCGGGAGCGGTGAGCAGTACTTC. Amino acid sequence: CASSLRPSGSGEQYF.

With regard to this clonotype: The final CDR3 position lacks the conserved phenylalanine or tryptophan, pointing to a likely read error. V and J are TRBV7-2 and TRBJ2-1; D gene unclear. Trimming left V 1 base short and J 5 bases short, with 9 bases between. The CDR3 totals 14 residues. The germline V gene has CDR1 SGHTA and CDR2 FQGNSA. The CDR3 DNA reads TGTGCCAGCAGCTTAGTATTTGGTAACAATGAGCAGTTCTCC. Residues: CASSLVFGNNEQFS.

The chain links TRBV7-2 to TRBJ2-1, with TRBD2 identical over 13 bases. Looked up from germline, CDR1 is SGHTA and CDR2 is FQGNSA. The CDR3 runs 17 residues. With V trimmed by 8 bases and J by 2 bases, 9 bases remained unmatched. The CDR3 nucleotides read TGTGCCAGCGGAGGGACTAGCGGGATTTACACCTACAATGAGCAGTTCTTC. Residues: CASGGTSGIYTYNEQFF.